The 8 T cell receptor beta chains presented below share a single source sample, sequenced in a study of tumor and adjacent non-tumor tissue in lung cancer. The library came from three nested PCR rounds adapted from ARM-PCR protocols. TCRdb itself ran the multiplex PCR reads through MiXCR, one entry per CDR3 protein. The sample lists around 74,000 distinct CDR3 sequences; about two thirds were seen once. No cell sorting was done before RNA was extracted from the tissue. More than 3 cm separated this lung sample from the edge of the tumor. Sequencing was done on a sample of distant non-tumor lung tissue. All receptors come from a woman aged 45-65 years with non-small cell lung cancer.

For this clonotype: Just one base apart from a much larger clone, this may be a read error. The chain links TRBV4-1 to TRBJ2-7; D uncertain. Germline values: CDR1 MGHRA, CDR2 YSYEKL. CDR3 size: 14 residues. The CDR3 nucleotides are TGCGCCAGCAGCCAAGTGGGCGCGTCCTACGAGCAGTCCTTC. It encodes CASSQVGASYEQSF.

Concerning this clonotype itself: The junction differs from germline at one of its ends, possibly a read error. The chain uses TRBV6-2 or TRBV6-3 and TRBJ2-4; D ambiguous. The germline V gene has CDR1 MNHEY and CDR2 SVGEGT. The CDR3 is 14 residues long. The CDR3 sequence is CANSWQVANNIQYF. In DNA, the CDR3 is TGTGCCAACAGTTGGCAGGTAGCCAATAACATTCAGTACTTC.

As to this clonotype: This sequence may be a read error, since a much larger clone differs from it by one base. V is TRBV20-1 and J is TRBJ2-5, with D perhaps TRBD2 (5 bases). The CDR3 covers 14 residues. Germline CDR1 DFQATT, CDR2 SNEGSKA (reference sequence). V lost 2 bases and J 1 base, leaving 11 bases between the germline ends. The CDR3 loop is CSARTGIVQETQYF. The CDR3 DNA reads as TGCAGTGCTAGAACCGGGATAGTCCAAGAGACCCAGTACTTC.

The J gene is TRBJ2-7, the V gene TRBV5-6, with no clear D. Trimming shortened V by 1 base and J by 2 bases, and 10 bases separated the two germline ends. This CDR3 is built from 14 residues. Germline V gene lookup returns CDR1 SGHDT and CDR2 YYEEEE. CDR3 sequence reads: CASSLTVAPYEQYF. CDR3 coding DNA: TGTGCCAGCAGCTTGACGGTGGCCCCCTACGAGCAGTACTTC.

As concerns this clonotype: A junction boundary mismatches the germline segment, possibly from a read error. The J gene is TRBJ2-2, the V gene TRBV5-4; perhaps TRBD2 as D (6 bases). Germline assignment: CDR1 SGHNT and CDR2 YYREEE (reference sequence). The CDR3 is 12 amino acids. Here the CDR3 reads CTSSFVGGELFF. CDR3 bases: TGCACCAGCAGCTTTGTGGGCGGGGAACTGTTTTTT.

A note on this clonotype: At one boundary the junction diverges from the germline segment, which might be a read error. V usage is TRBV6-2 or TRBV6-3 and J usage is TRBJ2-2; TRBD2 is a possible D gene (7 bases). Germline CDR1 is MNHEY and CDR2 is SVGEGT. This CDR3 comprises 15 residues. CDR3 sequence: CASSYEGGGCGELFF. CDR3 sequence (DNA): TGTGCTAGCAGTTACGAGGGCGGGGGCTGCGGGGAGCTGTTTTTT.

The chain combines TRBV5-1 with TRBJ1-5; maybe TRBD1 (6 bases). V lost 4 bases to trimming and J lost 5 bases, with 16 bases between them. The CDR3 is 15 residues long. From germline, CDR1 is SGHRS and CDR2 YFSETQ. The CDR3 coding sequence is TGCGCCAGCAGCGACTCAGGGGCCCCGGATCAGCCCCAGCATTTT. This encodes CASSDSGAPDQPQHF.

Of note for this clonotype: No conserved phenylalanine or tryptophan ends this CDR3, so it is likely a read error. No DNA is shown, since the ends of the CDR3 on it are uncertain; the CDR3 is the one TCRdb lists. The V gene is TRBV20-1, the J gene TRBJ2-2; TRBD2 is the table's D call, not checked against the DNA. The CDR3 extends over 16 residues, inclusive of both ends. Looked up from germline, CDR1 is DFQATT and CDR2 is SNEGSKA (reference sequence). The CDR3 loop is CSARAGLAEVTGELFS.